These 7 T cell receptor beta chains were sequenced from one sample in a study of blood T cells in healthy people across ages. A second PCR of roughly 7 to 11 cycles used a sample-barcoded 5' primer and a J-beta primer mix. TCRdb used MiXCR to reprocess the 5' RACE reads, holding one entry per CDR3 protein. The table includes approximately 800,000 distinct CDR3 sequences, around 62% detected once. The sample taken for sequencing was blood. The receptors were gathered from a man aged 25-45 years in good health.

The J gene is TRBJ1-2, the V gene TRBV4-1; D unclear. Trimming took 0 bases from V and 5 from J, leaving 7 bases between them. The CDR3 is 13 residues long. Germline assignment: CDR1 MGHRA and CDR2 YSYEKL. The CDR3 protein is CASSQDGSYGYTF. CDR3 coding DNA: TGCGCCAGCAGCCAAGATGGCAGTTATGGCTACACCTTC.

This chain joins TRBV6-2 or TRBV6-3 and TRBJ1-1; 7 nucleotides match TRBD1. CDR3 length: 12 amino acids. Germline lookup yields CDR1 MNHEY and CDR2 SVGEGT. The trim removed 7 bases at V and 8 bases at J, leaving 7 bases unmatched. The CDR3 sequence is CASTQGYREAFF. The DNA of the CDR3 is TGTGCCAGCACACAGGGGTATAGGGAAGCTTTCTTT.

The chain uses TRBV10-3 and TRBJ1-2; 9 bases agree with TRBD1. The length of the CDR3 is 13 residues. The germline CDR1 and CDR2 sequences are ENHRY and SYGVKD. With 6 bases clipped from V and 8 bases from J, the junction kept 7 bases outside the gene matches. The CDR3 DNA sequence: TGTGCCATCAGCCACCGGGACAGGGAAGGCTACACCTTC. Translation gives CAISHRDREGYTF.

Points on this clonotype: Mismatch with germline at one junction end may stem from a read error. The V gene is TRBV12-3 or TRBV12-4, the J gene TRBJ2-5; D might be TRBD1 (6 bases). The J call could be wrong; TRBJ2-7 is a better fit for the DNA end. The CDR3 totals 15 residues. CDR3: CASSVAGAGVGEQYF. CDR3 in DNA: TGTGCCAGCAGTGTAGCCGGGGCAGGGGTCGGCGAGCAGTACTTC.

The V call is TRBV7-2, the J call TRBJ2-4; 8 positions agree with TRBD1. Germline CDR1 SGHTA, CDR2 FQGNSA. Trimming removed 3 bases from V and 2 bases from J; junction bases left unmatched: 3. The CDR3 sequence is 15 residues long. The CDR3 bases are TGTGCCAGCAGCTTGCAGGGGGCGTCCAAAAACATTCAGTACTTC. Amino acids: CASSLQGASKNIQYF.

This clonotype was detected once. One end of the junction does not line up with germline, which may come from a read error. The chain joins TRBV27 to TRBJ2-5; tentatively, D is TRBD2 (6 bases). Germline-derived CDR1 and CDR2 are MNHEY and SMNVEV (reference sequence). This CDR3 has 13 amino acids. CDR3 nucleotide sequence: TGTGCCGGCAGTGTAATGGGGGGTGAGACCCAGTACTTC. Encoded protein: CAGSVMGGETQYF.

The chain has TRBV7-9 and TRBJ2-3; tentative D call: TRBD2 (5 bases). The CDR3 loop spans 16 amino acids. Germline assignment: CDR1 SEHNR and CDR2 FQNEAQ (reference sequence). V was shortened by 1 base and J by 0 bases, with 11 bases between the two germline ends. The CDR3 nucleotides are TGTGCCAGCAGCTTAGTGAGCGGCCCTAGCACAGATACGCAGTATTTT. It codes for CASSLVSGPSTDTQYF.